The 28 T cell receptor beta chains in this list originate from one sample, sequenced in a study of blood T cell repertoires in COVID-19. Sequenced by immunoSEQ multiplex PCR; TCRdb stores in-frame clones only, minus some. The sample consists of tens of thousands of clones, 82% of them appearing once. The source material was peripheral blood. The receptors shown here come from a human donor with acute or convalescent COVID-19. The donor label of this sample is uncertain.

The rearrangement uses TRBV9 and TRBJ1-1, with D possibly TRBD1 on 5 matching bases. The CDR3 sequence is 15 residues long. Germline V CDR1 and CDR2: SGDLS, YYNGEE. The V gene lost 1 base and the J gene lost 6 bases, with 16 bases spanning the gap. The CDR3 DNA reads TGTGCCAGCAGCGTAAAGTCAGGGATTCCGGCTGAAGCTTTCTTT. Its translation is CASSVKSGIPAEAFF. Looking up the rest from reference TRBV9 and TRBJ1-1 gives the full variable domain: DSGVTQTPKHLITATGQRVTLRCSPRSGDLSVYWYQQSLDQGLQFLIQYYNGEERAKGNILERFSAQQFPDLHSELNLSSLELGDSALYFCASSVKSGIPAEAFFGQGTRLTVV.

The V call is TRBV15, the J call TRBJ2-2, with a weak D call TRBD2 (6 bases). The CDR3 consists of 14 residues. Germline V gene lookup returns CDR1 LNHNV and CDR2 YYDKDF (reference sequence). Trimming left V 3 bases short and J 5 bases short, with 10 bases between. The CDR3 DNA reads TGTGCCACCAGCAGTGGAGGGGATACCGGGGAGCTGTTTTTT. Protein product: CATSSGGDTGELFF. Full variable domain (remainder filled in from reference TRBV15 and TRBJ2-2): DAMVIQNPRYQVTQFGKPVTLSCSQTLNHNVMYWYQQKSSQAPKLLFHYYDKDFNNEADTPDNFQSRRPNTSFCFLDIRSPGLGDTAMYLCATSSGGDTGELFFGEGSRLTVL.

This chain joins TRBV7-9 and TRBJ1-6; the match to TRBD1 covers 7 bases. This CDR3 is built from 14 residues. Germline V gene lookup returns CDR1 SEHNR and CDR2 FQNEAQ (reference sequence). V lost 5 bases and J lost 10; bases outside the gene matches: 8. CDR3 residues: CASSRGTARSPLHF. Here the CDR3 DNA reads TGTGCCAGCAGCCGAGGGACAGCTCGATCACCCCTCCACTTT.

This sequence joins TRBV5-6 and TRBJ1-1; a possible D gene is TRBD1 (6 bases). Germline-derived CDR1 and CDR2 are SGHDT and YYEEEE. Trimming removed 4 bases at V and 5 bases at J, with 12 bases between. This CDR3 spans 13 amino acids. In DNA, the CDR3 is TGTGCCAGCAGCGCTGACAGGTCGACTGAAGCTTTCTTT. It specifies CASSADRSTEAFF.

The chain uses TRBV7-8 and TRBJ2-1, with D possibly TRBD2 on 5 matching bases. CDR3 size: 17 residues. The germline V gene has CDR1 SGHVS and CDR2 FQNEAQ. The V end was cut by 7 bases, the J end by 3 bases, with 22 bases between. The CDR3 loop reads CASINFGSGAIYNEQFF. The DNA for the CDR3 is TGTGCCAGCATCAATTTTGGCAGCGGAGCTATCTACAATGAGCAGTTCTTC.

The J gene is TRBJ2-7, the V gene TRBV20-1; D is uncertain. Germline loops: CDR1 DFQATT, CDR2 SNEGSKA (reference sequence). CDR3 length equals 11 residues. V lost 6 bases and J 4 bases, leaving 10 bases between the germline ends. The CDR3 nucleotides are TGCAGTGCCGAACTTACGTACGAGCAGTACTTC. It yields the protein CSAELTYEQYF.

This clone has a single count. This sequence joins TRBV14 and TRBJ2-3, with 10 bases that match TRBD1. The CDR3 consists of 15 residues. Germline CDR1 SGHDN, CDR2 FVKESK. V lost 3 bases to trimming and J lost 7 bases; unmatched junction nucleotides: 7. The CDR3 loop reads CASSHRDRGRNTQYF. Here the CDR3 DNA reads TGTGCCAGCAGCCACCGGGACAGGGGTAGAAATACGCAGTATTTT.

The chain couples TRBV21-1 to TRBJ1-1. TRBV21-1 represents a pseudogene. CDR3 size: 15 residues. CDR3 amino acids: CASSLHGRANTEAFF. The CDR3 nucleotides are TGTGCCAGCAGCCTCCACGGGCGGGCGAACACTGAAGCTTTCTTT.

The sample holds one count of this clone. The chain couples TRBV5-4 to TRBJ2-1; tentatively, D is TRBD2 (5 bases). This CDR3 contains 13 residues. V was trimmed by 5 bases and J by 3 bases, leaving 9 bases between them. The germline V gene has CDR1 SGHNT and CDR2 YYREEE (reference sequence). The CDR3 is CASSSVVYNEQFF. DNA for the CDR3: TGTGCCAGCAGTAGCGTAGTCTACAATGAGCAGTTCTTC.

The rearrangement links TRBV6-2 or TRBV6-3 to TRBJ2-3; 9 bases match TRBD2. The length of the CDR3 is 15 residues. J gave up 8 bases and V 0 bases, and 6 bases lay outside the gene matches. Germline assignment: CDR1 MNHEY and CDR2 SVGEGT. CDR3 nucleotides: TGTGCCAGCAGTTACTCGCCTGCGGGAGGGACTACGCAGTATTTT. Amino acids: CASSYSPAGGTTQYF.

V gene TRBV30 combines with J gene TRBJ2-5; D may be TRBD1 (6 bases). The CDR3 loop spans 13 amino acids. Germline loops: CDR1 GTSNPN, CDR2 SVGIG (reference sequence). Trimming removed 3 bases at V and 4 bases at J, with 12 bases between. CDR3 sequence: CAWRAPGVETQYF. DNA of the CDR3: TGTGCCTGGAGGGCCCCAGGGGTAGAGACCCAGTACTTC.

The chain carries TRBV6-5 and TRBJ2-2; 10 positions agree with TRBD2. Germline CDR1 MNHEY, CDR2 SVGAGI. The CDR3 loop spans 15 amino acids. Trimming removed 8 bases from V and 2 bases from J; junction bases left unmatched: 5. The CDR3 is CASEGLAANTGELFF. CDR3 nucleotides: TGTGCCAGCGAAGGACTAGCGGCAAACACCGGGGAGCTGTTTTTT.

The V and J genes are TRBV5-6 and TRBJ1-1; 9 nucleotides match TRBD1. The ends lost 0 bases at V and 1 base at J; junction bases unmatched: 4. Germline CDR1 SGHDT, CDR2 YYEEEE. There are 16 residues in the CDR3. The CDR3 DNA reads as TGTGCCAGCAGCTTGGTTGGGACAGGGACGAACACTGAAGCTTTCTTT. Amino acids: CASSLVGTGTNTEAFF. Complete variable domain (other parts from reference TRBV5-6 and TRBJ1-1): DAGVTQSPTHLIKTRGQQVTLRCSPKSGHDTVSWYQQALGQGPQFIFQYYEEEERQRGNFPDRFSGHQFPNYSSELNVNALLLGDSALYLCASSLVGTGTNTEAFFGQGTRLTVV.

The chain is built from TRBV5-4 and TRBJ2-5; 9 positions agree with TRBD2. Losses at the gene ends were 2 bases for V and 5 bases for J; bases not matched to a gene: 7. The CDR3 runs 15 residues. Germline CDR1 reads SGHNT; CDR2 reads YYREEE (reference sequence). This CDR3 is CASSFWREGRETQYF. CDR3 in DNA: TGTGCCAGCAGCTTCTGGCGGGAGGGCCGGGAGACCCAGTACTTC.

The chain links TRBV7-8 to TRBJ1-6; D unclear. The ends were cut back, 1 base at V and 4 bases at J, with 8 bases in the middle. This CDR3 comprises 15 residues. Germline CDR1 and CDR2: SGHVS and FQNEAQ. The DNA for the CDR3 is TGTGCCAGCAGCTTAGATCAGGTTTATAATTCACCCCTCCACTTT. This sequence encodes CASSLDQVYNSPLHF.

The CDR3 DNA is TGTGCCAGCAGAGACAGGGGGGACTATGGCTACACCTTC. This gives the protein CASRDRGDYGYTF. The chain carries TRBV12-3 or TRBV12-4 and TRBJ1-2; 9 bases are shared with TRBD1. The CDR3 has 13 residues. Unmatched junction bases numbered 2, after V lost 6 bases and J lost 3 bases.

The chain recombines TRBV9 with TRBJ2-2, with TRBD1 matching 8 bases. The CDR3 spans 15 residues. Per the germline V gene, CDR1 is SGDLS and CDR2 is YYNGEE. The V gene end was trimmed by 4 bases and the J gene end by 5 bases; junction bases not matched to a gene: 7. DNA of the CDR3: TGTGCCAGCAGCCCCCGACAGGGGATGACCGGGGAGCTGTTTTTT. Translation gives CASSPRQGMTGELFF.

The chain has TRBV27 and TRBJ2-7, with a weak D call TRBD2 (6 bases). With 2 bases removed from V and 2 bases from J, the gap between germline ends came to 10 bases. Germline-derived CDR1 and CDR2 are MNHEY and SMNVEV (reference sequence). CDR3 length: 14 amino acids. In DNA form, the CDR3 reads TGTGCCAGCAGTTTAGCGGGACGTACCTACGAGCAGTACTTC. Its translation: CASSLAGRTYEQYF.

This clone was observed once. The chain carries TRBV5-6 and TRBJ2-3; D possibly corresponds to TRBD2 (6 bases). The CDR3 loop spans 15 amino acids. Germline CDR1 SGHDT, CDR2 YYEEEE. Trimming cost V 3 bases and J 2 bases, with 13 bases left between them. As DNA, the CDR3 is TGTGCCAGCAGCTATCGGGGGAGAATCACAGATACGCAGTATTTT. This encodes CASSYRGRITDTQYF.

The CDR3 DNA sequence: TGTGCCAGCAGTCCGGGACTTAGATCCTACGAGCAGTACTTC. It translates to CASSPGLRSYEQYF. This chain joins TRBV27 and TRBJ2-7; D possibly corresponds to TRBD2 (6 bases). Trimming took 5 bases from V and 1 from J, leaving 12 bases between them. The CDR3 has 14 amino acids. The germline CDR1 and CDR2 sequences are MNHEY and SMNVEV (reference sequence).

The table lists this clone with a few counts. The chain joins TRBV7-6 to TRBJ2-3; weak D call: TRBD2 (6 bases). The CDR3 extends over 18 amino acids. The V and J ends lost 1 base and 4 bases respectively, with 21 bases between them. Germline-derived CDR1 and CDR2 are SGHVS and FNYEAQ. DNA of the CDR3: TGTGCCAGCAGCTTAGTCTCCCCAGCGGGTGGGGCCGCAGATACGCAGTATTTT. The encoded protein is CASSLVSPAGGAADTQYF. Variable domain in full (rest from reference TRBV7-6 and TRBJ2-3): GAGVSQSPRYKVTKRGQDVALRCDPISGHVSLYWYRQALGQGPEFLTYFNYEAQQDKSGLPNDRFSAERPEGSISTLTIQRTEQRDSAMYRCASSLVSPAGGAADTQYFGPGTRLTVL.

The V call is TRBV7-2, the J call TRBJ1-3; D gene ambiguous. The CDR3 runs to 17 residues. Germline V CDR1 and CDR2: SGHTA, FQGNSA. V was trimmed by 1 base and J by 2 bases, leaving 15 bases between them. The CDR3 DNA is TGTGCCAGCAGCTTAGGTGGTGTCGGCAGGCCTGGAAACACCATATATTTT. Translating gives CASSLGGVGRPGNTIYF.

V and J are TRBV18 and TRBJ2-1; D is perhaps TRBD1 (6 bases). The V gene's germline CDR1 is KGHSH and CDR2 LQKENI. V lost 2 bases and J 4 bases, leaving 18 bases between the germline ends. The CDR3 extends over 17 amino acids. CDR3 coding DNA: TGTGCCAGCTCACCAAGTGCAGGGGTATCTGGATACAATGAGCAGTTCTTC. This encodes CASSPSAGVSGYNEQFF. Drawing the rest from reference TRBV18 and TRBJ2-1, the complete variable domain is NAGVMQNPRHLVRRRGQEARLRCSPMKGHSHVYWYRQLPEEGLKFMVYLQKENIIDESGMPKERFSAEFPKEGPSILRIQQVVRGDSAAYFCASSPSAGVSGYNEQFFGPGTRLTVL.

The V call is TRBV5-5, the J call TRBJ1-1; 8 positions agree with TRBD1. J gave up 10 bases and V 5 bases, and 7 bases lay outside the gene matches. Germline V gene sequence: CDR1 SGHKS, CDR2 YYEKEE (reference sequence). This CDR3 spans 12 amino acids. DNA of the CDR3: TGTGCCAGCAGTTACAGGGGGGTGGGAGCTTTCTTT. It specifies CASSYRGVGAFF. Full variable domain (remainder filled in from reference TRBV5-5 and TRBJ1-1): DAGVTQSPTHLIKTRGQQVTLRCSPISGHKSVSWYQQVLGQGPQFIFQYYEKEERGRGNFPDRFSARQFPNYSSELNVNALLLGDSALYLCASSYRGVGAFFGQGTRLTVV.

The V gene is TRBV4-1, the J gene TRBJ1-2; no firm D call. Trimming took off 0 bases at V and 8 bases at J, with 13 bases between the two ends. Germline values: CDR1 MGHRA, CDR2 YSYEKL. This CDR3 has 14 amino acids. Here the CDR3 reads CASSQEVGGFGYTF. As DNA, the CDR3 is TGCGCCAGCAGCCAAGAGGTAGGAGGGTTCGGCTACACCTTC.

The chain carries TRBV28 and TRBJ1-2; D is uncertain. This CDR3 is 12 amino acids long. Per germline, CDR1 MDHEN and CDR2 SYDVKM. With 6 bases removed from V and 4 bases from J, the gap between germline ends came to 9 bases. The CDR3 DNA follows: TGTGCCAGCAGCCCGGGTCGCTATGGCTACACCTTC. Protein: CASSPGRYGYTF.

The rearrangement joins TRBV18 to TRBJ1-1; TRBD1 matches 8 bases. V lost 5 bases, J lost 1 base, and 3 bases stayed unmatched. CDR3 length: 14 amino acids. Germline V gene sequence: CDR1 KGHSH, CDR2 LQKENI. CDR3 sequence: CASSFGTGNTEAFF. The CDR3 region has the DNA TGTGCCAGCTCATTCGGGACAGGGAACACTGAAGCTTTCTTT.

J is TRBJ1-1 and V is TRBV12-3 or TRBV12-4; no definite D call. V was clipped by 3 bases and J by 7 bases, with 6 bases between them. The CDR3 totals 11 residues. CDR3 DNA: TGTGCCAGCAGTTTCCCCGGTGAAGCTTTCTTT. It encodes CASSFPGEAFF.